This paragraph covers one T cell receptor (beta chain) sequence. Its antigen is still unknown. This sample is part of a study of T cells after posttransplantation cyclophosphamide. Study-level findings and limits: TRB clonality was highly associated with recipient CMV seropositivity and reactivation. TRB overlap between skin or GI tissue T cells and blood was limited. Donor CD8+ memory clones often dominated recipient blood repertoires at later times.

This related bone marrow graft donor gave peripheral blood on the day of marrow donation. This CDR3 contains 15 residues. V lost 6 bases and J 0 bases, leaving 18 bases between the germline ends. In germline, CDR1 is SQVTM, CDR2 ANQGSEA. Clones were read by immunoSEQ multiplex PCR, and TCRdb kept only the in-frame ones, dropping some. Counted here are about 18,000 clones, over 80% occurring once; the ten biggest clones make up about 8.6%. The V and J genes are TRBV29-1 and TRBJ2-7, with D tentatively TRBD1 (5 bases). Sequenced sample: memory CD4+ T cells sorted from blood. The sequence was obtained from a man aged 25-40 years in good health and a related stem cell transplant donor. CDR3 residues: CSVLKLQDTSYEQYF. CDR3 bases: TGCAGCGTCCTTAAATTACAGGATACCTCCTACGAGCAGTACTTC.